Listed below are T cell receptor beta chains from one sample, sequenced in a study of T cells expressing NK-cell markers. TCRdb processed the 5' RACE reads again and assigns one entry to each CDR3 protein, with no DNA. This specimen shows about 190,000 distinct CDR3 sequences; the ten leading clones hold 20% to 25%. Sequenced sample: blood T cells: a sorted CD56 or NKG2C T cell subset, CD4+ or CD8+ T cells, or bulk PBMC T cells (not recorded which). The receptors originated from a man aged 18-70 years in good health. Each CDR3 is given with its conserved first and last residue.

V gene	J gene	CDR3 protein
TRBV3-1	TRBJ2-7	CASSQVFRTPSKEQYF
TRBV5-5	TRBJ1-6	CASSSLFKGNSPLHF
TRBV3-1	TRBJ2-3	CASSQELRGAFTDTQYF
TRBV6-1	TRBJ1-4	CASSEPGLDEKLFF
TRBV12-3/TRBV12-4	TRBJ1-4	CASSFTPPGVGEKLFF
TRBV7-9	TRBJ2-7	CASSPYPGQAMDEQYF
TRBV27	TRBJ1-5	CASSKTGSSQPQHF
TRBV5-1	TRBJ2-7	CASSLESGLGTEQYF
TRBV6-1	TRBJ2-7	CASKQTGGFSYEQYF
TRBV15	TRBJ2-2	CATSSPQRGGYTGELFF
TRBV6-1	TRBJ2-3	CASSPLREVTDTQYF
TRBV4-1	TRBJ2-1	CASSGALYPGTASNEQFF
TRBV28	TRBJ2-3	CASNRGLTDTQYF
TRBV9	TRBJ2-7	CASSLSGTGSREQYF
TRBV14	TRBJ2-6	CASSQAWGQGASGANVLTF
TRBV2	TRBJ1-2	CASSAWDRGAYGYTF
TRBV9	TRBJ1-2	CASSVDRGTGGYTF
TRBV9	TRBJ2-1	CASSVRGTAAHEQFF
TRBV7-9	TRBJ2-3	CASSSVEARGEADTQYF
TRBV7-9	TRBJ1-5	CASSHRENSNQPQHF
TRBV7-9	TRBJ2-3	CASSTQYPRGDTQYF
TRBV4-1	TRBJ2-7	CASSQNPGQSYEQYF
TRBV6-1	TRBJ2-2	CASSEALRNTGELFF
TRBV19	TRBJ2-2	CASRDWSGGNTGELFF
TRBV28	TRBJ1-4	CASRMDITLNEKLFF
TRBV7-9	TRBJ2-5	CASSLGGLDIKETQYF
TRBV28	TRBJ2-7	CASSLSITAGRSYEQYF
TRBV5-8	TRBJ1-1	CASSLDLVNMNTEAFF
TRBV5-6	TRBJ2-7	CASSLGPSASYEQYF
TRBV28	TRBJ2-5	CASIPDLGETQYF
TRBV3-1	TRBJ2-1	CASSQGSRPSYNEQFF
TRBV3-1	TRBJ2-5	CASSQDLWGETQYF
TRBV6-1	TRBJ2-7	CASRPTGTGSYEQYF
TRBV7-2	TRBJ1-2	CASSLDAFGLYGYTF
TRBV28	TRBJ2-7	CASSNVGRGLYYEQYF
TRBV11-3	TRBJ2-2	CASSLAFYGSTGELFF
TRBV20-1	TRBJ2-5	CSAALSRDSQETQYF
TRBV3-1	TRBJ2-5	CATSPDRGQRETQYF
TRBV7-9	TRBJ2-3	CASSQTSGGATDTQYF
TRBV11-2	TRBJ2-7	CASSLDHRGYGEQYF
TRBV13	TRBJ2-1	CASRGLPGGPVTEVSEQFF
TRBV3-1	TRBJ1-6	CASSQGEWTPLHF
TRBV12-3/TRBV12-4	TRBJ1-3	CASSSPGLPLDTIYF
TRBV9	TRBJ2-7	CASSVGMGARYEQYF
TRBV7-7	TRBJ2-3	CASSPGQGTSDTQYF
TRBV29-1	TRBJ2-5	CSVEGSGRGLETQYF
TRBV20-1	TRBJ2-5	CSARDMRGWETQYF
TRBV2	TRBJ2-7	CASSDPSGGAFYYEQYF
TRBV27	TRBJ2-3	CASSLWGSTDTQYF
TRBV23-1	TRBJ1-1	CASSQSRAGDTEAFF
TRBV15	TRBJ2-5	CATSARLQETQYF
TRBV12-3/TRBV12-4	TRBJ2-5	CASSSGLAANQETQYF
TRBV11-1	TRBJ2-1	CASSLGWGNEQFF
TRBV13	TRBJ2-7	CASSGQGTGSAEQYF
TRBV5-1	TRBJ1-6	CASSLIPPHTGQGPNSPLHF
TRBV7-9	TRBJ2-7	CASRIDRGGEQYF
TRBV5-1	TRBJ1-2	CASSLDGESNYGYTF
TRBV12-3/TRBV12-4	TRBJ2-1	CASRISYNEQFF
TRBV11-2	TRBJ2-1	CASKRAGAYNEQFF
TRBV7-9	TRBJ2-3	CASSDPPGQGWSDTQYF